This T cell receptor beta chain was retrieved from a study of blood T cell repertoires in COVID-19. Study-wide background: Researchers got acute and convalescent COVID-19 samples from the United States, Italy and Spain. T cells, B-cell-depleted T cells, or PBMCs supplied cDNA or gDNA.

Per the study methods: Reference gene primers were amplified, and this amplification served to estimate nucleated cell counts. TCRdb's copy holds only in-frame clones and misses some; the assay was immunoSEQ multiplex PCR. The D gene and trimming were derived from the DNA, and the V and J assignments and clone size from that table. The sample comprises about 100,000 clones, about 76% of which are singletons, and approximately 25% rests with the top ten. There are 16 residues in the CDR3. CDR1 SGHNT and CDR2 YYREEE come from the germline V gene (reference sequence). Germline trimming cut 9 bases from V and 5 bases from J; bases unmatched to any gene: 15.

This receptor was identified in a human donor in a cohort sampled during active COVID-19. The chain combines TRBV5-4 with TRBJ2-1; the match to TRBD1 covers 9 bases. Sequencing was done on a sample of peripheral blood. The CDR3 sequence is CATVRGQGLENNEQFF. In DNA, the CDR3 is TGTGCCACGGTTCGGGGACAGGGTTTGGAAAACAATGAGCAGTTCTTC.